Reported below is one TCR beta chain. J gave up 3 bases and V 4 bases, and 8 bases lay outside the gene matches. Germline values: CDR1 SGDLS, CDR2 YYNGEE. CDR3 length equals 16 residues. The treatment: oral pan-JAK inhibitor, 5-10 mg twice daily. These data come from a study of CD8+ T cells in alopecia areata. After isolation, RNA underwent reverse transcription to generate cDNA as the sequencing template. The repertoire was sequenced with immunoSEQ multiplex PCR; TCRdb's copy has only in-frame clones and lacks some. The sample yields about 290,000 clones, about three fifths seen once. This rearrangement joins TRBV9 to TRBJ2-1, with TRBD1 matching over 9 bases. Sequenced material: CD4+ T cells sorted from blood, taken at week 24, from a patient treated with tofacitinib. The sequence came from a human donor with alopecia areata. The CDR3 coding sequence is TGTGCCAGCAGCCCCCGACAGGGGGTATTCTACAATGAGCAGTTCTTC. Translation: CASSPRQGVFYNEQFF.